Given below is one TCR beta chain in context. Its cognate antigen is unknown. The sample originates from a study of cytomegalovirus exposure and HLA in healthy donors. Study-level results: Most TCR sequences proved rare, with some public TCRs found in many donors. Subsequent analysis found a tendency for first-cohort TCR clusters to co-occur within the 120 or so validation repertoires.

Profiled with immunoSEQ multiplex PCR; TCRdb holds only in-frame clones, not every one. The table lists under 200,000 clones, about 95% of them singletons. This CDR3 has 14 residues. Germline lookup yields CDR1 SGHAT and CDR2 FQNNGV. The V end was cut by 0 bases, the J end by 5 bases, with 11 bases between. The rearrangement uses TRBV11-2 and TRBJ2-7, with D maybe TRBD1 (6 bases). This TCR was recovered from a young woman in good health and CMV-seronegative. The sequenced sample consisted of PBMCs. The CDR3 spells CASSLDHRAHEQYF. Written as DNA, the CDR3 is TGTGCCAGCAGCTTAGATCACAGGGCCCACGAGCAGTACTTC.